The 12 T cell receptor beta chains reported below all come from one sample, sequenced in a study of blood T cell repertoires in COVID-19. Repertoires were generated with immunoSEQ multiplex PCR, while TCRdb's copy carries only in-frame clones and drops some. The data show under 200,000 clones, about 85% seen once. Sequencing input: peripheral blood. These receptors were obtained from an elderly woman with acute or convalescent COVID-19.

This clone was counted once. The chain employs TRBV6-5 and TRBJ2-1; the D gene is possibly TRBD2 (5 bases). There are 15 residues in the CDR3. Between the trimmed V and J ends, which lost 5 bases and 2 bases, there was a span of 13 bases. From germline, CDR1 is MNHEY and CDR2 SVGAGI. CDR3 amino acids: CASSTIANTYNEQFF. The CDR3, as DNA: TGTGCCAGCAGTACAATAGCGAATACCTACAATGAGCAGTTCTTC.

The chain joins TRBV2 to TRBJ1-3, with D uncertain. Germline loops: CDR1 SNHLY, CDR2 FYNNEI. The CDR3 length is 20 residues. V was pared by 0 bases and J by 0 bases, with 21 bases between. CDR3 sequence reads: CASSEARTTGRPFSGNTIYF. The CDR3 coding sequence is TGTGCCAGCAGTGAAGCGCGGACTACTGGAAGGCCTTTCTCTGGAAACACCATATATTTT.

The rearrangement uses TRBV7-2 and TRBJ1-2; TRBD1 is a possible D gene (5 bases). CDR3 length: 15 amino acids. CDR1 is SGHTA, CDR2 FQGNSA, per germline. V was clipped by 5 bases and J by 2 bases, with 15 bases between them. CDR3: CASSPTRGSNYGYTF. The CDR3, as DNA: TGTGCCAGCAGCCCTACCCGGGGGTCGAACTATGGCTACACCTTC. Using reference TRBV7-2 and TRBJ1-2 for the parts outside the CDR3, the full variable domain is GAGVSQSPSNKVTEKGKDVELRCDPISGHTALYWYRQSLGQGLEFLIYFQGNSAPDKSGLPSDRFSAERTGGSVSTLTIQRTQQEDSAVYLCASSPTRGSNYGYTFGSGTRLTVV.

The rearrangement uses TRBV6-5 and TRBJ2-1; D perhaps matches TRBD2 (6 bases). The CDR3 length is 15 residues. Trimming took off 4 bases at V and 8 bases at J, with 18 bases between the two ends. Per germline, CDR1 MNHEY and CDR2 SVGAGI. CDR3: CASSWGVPGGDEQFF. The CDR3 coding sequence is TGTGCCAGCAGTTGGGGGGTTCCCGGGGGTGATGAGCAGTTCTTC.

V and J are TRBV19 and TRBJ1-1; TRBD1 matches 9 bases. The CDR3 has 15 residues. CDR1 LNHDA and CDR2 SQIVND come from the germline V gene (reference sequence). V lost 6 bases, J lost 0 bases, and 5 bases stayed unmatched. CDR3 in amino acids: CASRRDRALNTEAFF. The CDR3 region has the DNA TGTGCCAGTAGAAGGGACAGGGCCCTGAACACTGAAGCTTTCTTT.

The V call is TRBV18, the J call TRBJ1-2, with D possibly matching TRBD1 (5 bases). Trimming took off 8 bases at V and 6 bases at J, with 19 bases between the two ends. Germline values: CDR1 KGHSH, CDR2 LQKENI. There are 14 residues in the CDR3. The CDR3 DNA is TGTGCCAGCACCTCGGGGGGAGCTGCGAATGGCTACACCTTC. Its translation is CASTSGGAANGYTF.

This sequence joins TRBV6-4 and TRBJ2-7; D possibly corresponds to TRBD2 (6 bases). In germline, CDR1 is MRHNA, CDR2 SNTAGT. This CDR3 is built from 17 residues. The germline V and J ends were trimmed by 0 bases and 7 bases, with 22 bases remaining between them. CDR3 sequence (DNA): TGTGCCAGCAGTGACTCGAATGGGGGGATGGACCATCGAGAGCAGTACTTC. Translation: CASSDSNGGMDHREQYF.

This chain joins TRBV6-5 and TRBJ1-6; D possibly corresponds to TRBD1 (6 bases). Germline V CDR1 and CDR2: MNHEY, SVGAGI. V shed 5 bases and J shed 8 bases, with 16 bases lying between them. The CDR3 spans 15 residues. CDR3 in DNA: TGTGCCAGCAGTACGACCGCGGGGGCGGATTCACCCCTCCACTTT. Translation gives CASSTTAGADSPLHF.

V and J are TRBV19 and TRBJ1-2; D is undetermined. Germline V gives CDR1 LNHDA, CDR2 SQIVND (reference sequence). The V end was cut by 6 bases, the J end by 0 bases, with 5 bases between. The CDR3 covers 12 residues. The CDR3 here is CASSIANYGYTF. Here the CDR3 DNA reads TGTGCCAGTAGCATTGCTAACTATGGCTACACCTTC. Based on the CDR3 plus reference TRBV19 and TRBJ1-2, the full variable domain is DGGITQSPKYLFRKEGQNVTLSCEQNLNHDAMYWYRQDPGQGLRLIYYSQIVNDFQKGDIAEGYSVSREKKESFPLTVTSAQKNPTAFYLCASSIANYGYTFGSGTRLTVV.

This chain uses TRBV19 with TRBJ1-2; D uncertain. The CDR3 is 13 amino acids. Trimming shortened V by 4 bases and J by 7 bases, and 13 bases separated the two germline ends. The germline CDR1 and CDR2 sequences are LNHDA and SQIVND (reference sequence). The CDR3 DNA reads TGTGCCAGTAGTACCCACGCGGGCAGTGGCTACACCTTC. Amino acids: CASSTHAGSGYTF.

The rearrangement joins TRBV5-1 to TRBJ2-4; TRBD1 matches 9 bases. This CDR3 has 16 residues. J gave up 3 bases and V 4 bases, and 8 bases lay outside the gene matches. Germline CDR1 reads SGHRS; CDR2 reads YFSETQ. The DNA of the CDR3 is TGCGCCAGCAGCCCAACAGGGGGCAGAGGCAAAAACATTCAGTACTTC. Its translation: CASSPTGGRGKNIQYF.

In its sample, this clone was seen once. The chain carries TRBV29-1 and TRBJ2-3, with 10 bases identical to TRBD1. CDR1 SQVTM and CDR2 ANQGSEA come from the germline V gene. Trimming removed 7 bases from V and 4 bases from J; junction bases left unmatched: 8. This CDR3 comprises 14 residues. CDR3: CSEGLTGGADTQYF. DNA of the CDR3: TGCAGCGAAGGCTTGACAGGGGGCGCAGATACGCAGTATTTT.